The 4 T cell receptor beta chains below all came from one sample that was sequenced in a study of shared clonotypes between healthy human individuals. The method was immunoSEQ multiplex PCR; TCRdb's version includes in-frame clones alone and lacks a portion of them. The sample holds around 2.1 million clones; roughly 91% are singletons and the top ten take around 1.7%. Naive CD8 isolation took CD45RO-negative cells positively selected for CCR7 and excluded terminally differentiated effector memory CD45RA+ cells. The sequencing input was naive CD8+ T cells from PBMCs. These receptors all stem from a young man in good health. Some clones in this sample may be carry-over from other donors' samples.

Here the CDR3 DNA reads TGTGCCAGCAGCTTATCAGGGGCCAGCACCGGGGAGCTGTTTTTT. Translating it yields CASSLSGASTGELFF. This chain joins TRBV7-9 and TRBJ2-2, with D tentatively TRBD1 (6 bases). The CDR3 length is 15 residues. V lost 2 bases, J lost 4 bases, and 11 bases lay in between. From germline, CDR1 is SEHNR and CDR2 FQNEAQ (reference sequence).

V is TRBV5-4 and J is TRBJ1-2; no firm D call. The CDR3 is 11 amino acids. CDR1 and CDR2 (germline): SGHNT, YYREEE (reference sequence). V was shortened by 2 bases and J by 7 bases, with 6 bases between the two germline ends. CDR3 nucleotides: TGTGCCAGCAGCTTCGCGGGTGGCTACACCTTC. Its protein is CASSFAGGYTF.

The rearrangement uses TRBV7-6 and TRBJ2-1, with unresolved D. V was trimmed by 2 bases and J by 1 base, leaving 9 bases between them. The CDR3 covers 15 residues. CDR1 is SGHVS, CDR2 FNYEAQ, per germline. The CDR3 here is CASSLKRVSYNEQFF. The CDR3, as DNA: TGTGCCAGCAGCTTAAAACGGGTTTCCTACAATGAGCAGTTCTTC.

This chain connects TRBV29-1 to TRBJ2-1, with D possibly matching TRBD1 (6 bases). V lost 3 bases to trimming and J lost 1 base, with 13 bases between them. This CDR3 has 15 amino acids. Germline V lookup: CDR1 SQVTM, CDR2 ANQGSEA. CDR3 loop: CSVEGAWGSYNEQFF. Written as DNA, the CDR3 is TGCAGCGTTGAGGGGGCCTGGGGATCCTACAATGAGCAGTTCTTC.